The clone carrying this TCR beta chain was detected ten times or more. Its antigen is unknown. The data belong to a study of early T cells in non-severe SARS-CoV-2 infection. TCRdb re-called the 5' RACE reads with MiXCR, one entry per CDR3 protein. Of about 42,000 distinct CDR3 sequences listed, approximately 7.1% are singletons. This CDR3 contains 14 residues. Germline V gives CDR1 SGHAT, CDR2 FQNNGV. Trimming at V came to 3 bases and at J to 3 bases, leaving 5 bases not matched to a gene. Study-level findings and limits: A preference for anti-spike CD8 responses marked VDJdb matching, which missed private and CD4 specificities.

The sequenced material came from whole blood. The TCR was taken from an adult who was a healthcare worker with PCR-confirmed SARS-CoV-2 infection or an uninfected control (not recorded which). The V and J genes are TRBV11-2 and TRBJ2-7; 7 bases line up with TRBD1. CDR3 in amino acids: CASSLTQGDYEQYF. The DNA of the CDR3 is TGTGCCAGCAGCTTGACGCAGGGGGACTACGAGCAGTACTTC.